This is a list of T cell receptor beta chains from one sample in a study of regulatory T cells in long-lasting Graves disease. TCRdb ran MiXCR on the multiplex PCR reads and lists one entry per CDR3 protein. This sample carries 400,000 to 600,000 distinct CDR3 sequences, about a fifth of them seen once, and the ten largest clones take approximately 6.4%. The material was peripheral blood mononuclear cells (PBMCs), obtained when the disease was refractory, from a patient treated with antithyroid drugs. These receptors were obtained from a female donor with Graves disease. CDR3s include the opening cysteine and the closing phenylalanine or tryptophan. A D gene is named only where the DNA matches it firmly. Size values are once, few and many counts, or a class for expanded clones, and some rows have none.

v_call: TRBV7-9
clone_size: few
j_call: TRBJ1-2
d_call: NA
cdr3_aa: CASSHRDGEFYTF
cdr3_nt: TGTGCCAGCAGCCACCGGGACGGAGAGTTCTACACCTTC

v_call: TRBV19
clone_size: NA
j_call: TRBJ2-2
d_call: NA
cdr3_aa: CASSAGTFTGELFF
cdr3_nt: TGTGCCAGTAGTGCCGGGACATTCACCGGGGAGCTGTTTTTT

v_call: TRBV28
clone_size: many
j_call: TRBJ2-7
d_call: NA
cdr3_aa: CASSPHPAGIYEQYF
cdr3_nt: TGTGCCAGCAGTCCCCATCCGGCGGGAATCTACGAGCAGTACTTC

v_call: TRBV20-1
clone_size: many
j_call: TRBJ2-5
d_call: NA
cdr3_aa: CSARPGARGETQYF
cdr3_nt: TGCAGTGCTAGACCGGGGGCCCGCGGAGAGACCCAGTACTTC

v_call: TRBV6-5
clone_size: few
j_call: TRBJ2-1
d_call: NA
cdr3_aa: CASSYGPGNEQFF
cdr3_nt: TGTGCCAGCAGTTACGGACCCGGCAATGAGCAGTTCTTC

v_call: TRBV12-3/TRBV12-4
clone_size: many
j_call: TRBJ2-7
d_call: TRBD1
cdr3_aa: CASSKGGQGFSYEQYF
cdr3_nt: TGTGCCAGCAGCAAGGGGGGACAGGGCTTCTCCTACGAGCAGTACTTC

v_call: TRBV30
clone_size: NA
j_call: TRBJ2-7
d_call: NA
cdr3_aa: CAWSAQGYEQYF
cdr3_nt: TGTGCCTGGAGTGCTCAGGGTTACGAGCAGTACTTC

v_call: TRBV5-1
clone_size: NA
j_call: TRBJ1-1
d_call: NA
cdr3_aa: CASSLMGGPISGTEAFF
cdr3_nt: TGCGCCAGCAGCTTGATGGGGGGCCCAATCTCGGGCACTGAAGCTTTCTTT

v_call: TRBV7-3
clone_size: many
j_call: TRBJ1-1
d_call: TRBD1
cdr3_aa: CASSAQGGSHTEAFF
cdr3_nt: TGTGCCAGCAGCGCCCAAGGGGGCTCTCACACTGAAGCTTTCTTT

v_call: TRBV7-8
clone_size: many
j_call: TRBJ2-4
d_call: TRBD2
cdr3_aa: CASSLRGTSGDKNIQYF
cdr3_nt: TGTGCCAGCAGCCTCAGAGGGACTAGCGGGGACAAAAACATTCAGTACTTC

v_call: TRBV19
clone_size: NA
j_call: TRBJ2-3
d_call: TRBD2
cdr3_aa: CASSIRLAGGQVDTQYF
cdr3_nt: TGTGCCAGTAGTATAAGACTAGCGGGGGGGCAAGTTGATACGCAGTATTTT

v_call: TRBV6-1
clone_size: NA
j_call: TRBJ1-5
d_call: NA
cdr3_aa: CACRLEPYGNQPQHF
cdr3_nt: TGTGCCTGCCGACTAGAACCTTATGGCAATCAGCCCCAGCATTTT

v_call: TRBV6-1
clone_size: many
j_call: TRBJ1-2
d_call: NA
cdr3_aa: CASTPAGEGDGYTF
cdr3_nt: TGTGCCAGCACTCCCGCAGGGGAGGGCGATGGCTACACCTTC

v_call: TRBV6-5
clone_size: NA
j_call: TRBJ2-4
d_call: NA
cdr3_aa: CASSYSRAGDISSVIAKNIQYF
cdr3_nt: TGTGCCAGCAGTTACTCCAGGGCAGGGGACATCTCGTCCGTGATAGCCAAAAACATTCAGTACTTC

v_call: TRBV5-1
clone_size: NA
j_call: TRBJ2-5
d_call: TRBD2
cdr3_aa: CASSFRQLAGVGKETQYF
cdr3_nt: TGCGCCAGCAGCTTTCGCCAACTAGCGGGAGTTGGGAAAGAGACCCAGTACTTC

v_call: TRBV28
clone_size: once
j_call: TRBJ2-1
d_call: TRBD2
cdr3_aa: CASSLQAGTRVYNEQFF
cdr3_nt: TGTGCCAGCAGTCTCCAGGCCGGGACTAGAGTTTACAATGAGCAGTTCTTC

v_call: TRBV3-1
clone_size: few
j_call: TRBJ1-5
d_call: NA
cdr3_aa: CASSPAGEQPQHF
cdr3_nt: TGTGCCAGCAGCCCAGCCGGGGAACAGCCCCAGCATTTT

v_call: TRBV12-3/TRBV12-4
clone_size: few
j_call: TRBJ2-5
d_call: TRBD2
cdr3_aa: CASSAGLAGGHF
cdr3_nt: TGTGCCAGCAGTGCGGGACTAGCGGGGGGGCACTTC

v_call: TRBV20-1
clone_size: many
j_call: TRBJ1-1
d_call: NA
cdr3_aa: CSLIGSLNTEAFF
cdr3_nt: TGCAGCCTAATCGGAAGCCTGAACACTGAAGCTTTCTTT

v_call: TRBV7-9
clone_size: NA
j_call: TRBJ1-6
d_call: TRBD1
cdr3_aa: CARETGIPLNSPLHF
cdr3_nt: TGTGCCAGGGAGACAGGGATCCCCTTAAATTCACCCCTCCACTTT

v_call: TRBV6-1
clone_size: few
j_call: TRBJ1-1
d_call: NA
cdr3_aa: CASSASGRGTEAFF
cdr3_nt: TGTGCCAGCAGTGCTTCTGGAAGGGGTACTGAAGCTTTCTTT

v_call: TRBV20-1
clone_size: NA
j_call: TRBJ2-6
d_call: NA
cdr3_aa: CSASQGAGGANVLTF
cdr3_nt: TGCAGTGCTAGCCAAGGGGCTGGTGGGGCCAACGTCCTGACTTTC

v_call: TRBV12-3/TRBV12-4
clone_size: many
j_call: TRBJ2-7
d_call: NA
cdr3_aa: CASSPQAQLGYEQYF
cdr3_nt: TGTGCCAGCAGTCCCCAAGCACAATTGGGGTACGAGCAGTACTTC

v_call: TRBV19
clone_size: NA
j_call: TRBJ1-5
d_call: NA
cdr3_aa: CASSPMGRGGGNQPQHF
cdr3_nt: TGTGCCAGTAGCCCTATGGGGAGAGGAGGGGGCAATCAGCCCCAGCATTTT

v_call: TRBV7-9
clone_size: NA
j_call: TRBJ1-2
d_call: NA
cdr3_aa: CASSLGQQFYGYTF
cdr3_nt: TGTGCCAGCAGCTTAGGACAGCAATTCTATGGCTACACCTTC

v_call: TRBV20-1
clone_size: many
j_call: TRBJ2-5
d_call: TRBD2
cdr3_aa: CSAKQVRGDQETQYF
cdr3_nt: TGCAGTGCTAAGCAAGTCCGGGGGGACCAAGAGACCCAGTACTTC

v_call: TRBV14
clone_size: few
j_call: TRBJ2-7
d_call: NA
cdr3_aa: CASSRLGSSYEQYF
cdr3_nt: TGTGCCAGCAGCCGACTGGGAAGCTCCTACGAGCAGTACTTC

v_call: TRBV7-9
clone_size: few
j_call: TRBJ2-7
d_call: NA
cdr3_aa: CASSLAQASDEQYF
cdr3_nt: TGTGCCAGCAGCTTAGCACAGGCCTCCGACGAGCAGTACTTC

v_call: TRBV11-2
clone_size: NA
j_call: TRBJ1-1
d_call: NA
cdr3_aa: CASSQFGGKRNTEAFF
cdr3_nt: TGTGCCAGCAGCCAATTCGGGGGTAAGCGGAACACTGAAGCTTTCTTT

v_call: TRBV24-1
clone_size: NA
j_call: TRBJ2-2
d_call: TRBD2
cdr3_aa: CATSGTSGSRELFF
cdr3_nt: TGTGCCACCAGTGGGACTAGCGGGAGTCGGGAGCTGTTTTTT

v_call: TRBV6-1
clone_size: NA
j_call: TRBJ2-1
d_call: NA
cdr3_aa: CASSELASANEQFF
cdr3_nt: TGTGCCAGCAGTGAACTGGCTAGCGCTAATGAGCAGTTCTTC

v_call: TRBV20-1
clone_size: NA
j_call: TRBJ2-2
d_call: TRBD2
cdr3_aa: CSASPSDAGGTGELFF
cdr3_nt: TGCAGTGCTAGCCCGTCCGATGCGGGAGGAACCGGGGAGCTGTTTTTT

v_call: TRBV4-1
clone_size: few
j_call: TRBJ2-7
d_call: TRBD2
cdr3_aa: CASSHVGRTSGSYEQYF
cdr3_nt: TGCGCCAGCAGCCATGTAGGGAGGACTAGCGGGAGCTACGAGCAGTACTTC

v_call: TRBV28
clone_size: many
j_call: TRBJ1-4
d_call: TRBD1
cdr3_aa: CARQTGVNEKLFF
cdr3_nt: TGTGCCAGGCAGACAGGGGTTAATGAAAAACTGTTTTTT

v_call: TRBV6-1
clone_size: NA
j_call: TRBJ1-4
d_call: TRBD1
cdr3_aa: CASSRTGANEKLFF
cdr3_nt: TGTGCCAGCAGCCGGACAGGGGCAAATGAAAAACTGTTTTTT

v_call: TRBV20-1
clone_size: few
j_call: TRBJ1-1
d_call: NA
cdr3_aa: CSARDSGRERLSEAFF
cdr3_nt: TGCAGTGCTAGAGATTCGGGGCGCGAACGACTCTCTGAAGCTTTCTTT

v_call: TRBV28
clone_size: many
j_call: TRBJ2-4
d_call: NA
cdr3_aa: CASSLRGAVLAKNIQYF
cdr3_nt: TGTGCCAGCAGTTTAAGGGGGGCCGTCCTAGCCAAAAACATTCAGTACTTC

v_call: TRBV12-3/TRBV12-4
clone_size: many
j_call: TRBJ1-1
d_call: NA
cdr3_aa: CASSLTQGRGEAFF
cdr3_nt: TGTGCCAGCAGCTTAACACAGGGAAGGGGTGAAGCTTTCTTT

v_call: TRBV5-1
clone_size: NA
j_call: TRBJ2-7
d_call: NA
cdr3_aa: CASSLGSYLVYEQYF
cdr3_nt: TGCGCCAGCAGCTTGGGGAGTTACCTTGTCTACGAGCAGTACTTC

v_call: TRBV20-1
clone_size: NA
j_call: TRBJ1-5
d_call: NA
cdr3_aa: CSASISNQPQHF
cdr3_nt: TGCAGTGCCAGCATTAGCAATCAGCCCCAGCATTTT

v_call: TRBV7-3
clone_size: NA
j_call: TRBJ1-6
d_call: NA
cdr3_aa: CASSLGGGQGSPLHF
cdr3_nt: TGTGCCAGCAGCTTAGGGGGGGGACAAGGTTCACCCCTCCACTTT

v_call: TRBV6-1
clone_size: NA
j_call: TRBJ1-5
d_call: NA
cdr3_aa: CVSRPLQHSNQPQHF
cdr3_nt: TGTGTCAGCAGACCCCTCCAACATAGCAATCAGCCCCAGCATTTT

v_call: TRBV27
clone_size: many
j_call: TRBJ1-1
d_call: TRBD1
cdr3_aa: CASAPQGPSSEAFF
cdr3_nt: TGTGCCAGCGCCCCACAGGGGCCTTCGTCTGAAGCTTTCTTT

v_call: TRBV11-2
clone_size: NA
j_call: TRBJ2-5
d_call: TRBD1
cdr3_aa: CASSLTGTVVQSRYF
cdr3_nt: TGTGCCAGCAGCCTGACAGGGACAGTAGTCCAATCGCGGTACTTC

v_call: TRBV28
clone_size: NA
j_call: TRBJ2-1
d_call: NA
cdr3_aa: CASSFYRRGGNYNEQFF
cdr3_nt: TGTGCCAGCAGTTTTTACCGAAGGGGGGGGAACTACAATGAGCAGTTCTTC

v_call: TRBV12-3/TRBV12-4
clone_size: many
j_call: TRBJ2-7
d_call: NA
cdr3_aa: CASSRQNHEQYF
cdr3_nt: TGTGCCAGCAGCCGCCAGAACCACGAGCAGTACTTC

v_call: TRBV11-2
clone_size: NA
j_call: TRBJ1-1
d_call: TRBD1
cdr3_aa: CASSISPGGQGAEAWTEAFF
cdr3_nt: TGTGCCAGCAGCATATCCCCTGGTGGACAGGGGGCGGAGGCTTGGACTGAAGCTTTCTTT

v_call: TRBV28
clone_size: many
j_call: TRBJ2-7
d_call: NA
cdr3_aa: CASSSDLREQYF
cdr3_nt: TGTGCCAGCAGTTCAGACCTACGCGAGCAGTACTTC

v_call: TRBV29-1
clone_size: NA
j_call: TRBJ1-1
d_call: NA
cdr3_aa: CSVDPLNTEAFF
cdr3_nt: TGCAGCGTTGATCCCCTGAACACTGAAGCTTTCTTT

v_call: TRBV30
clone_size: few
j_call: TRBJ2-5
d_call: NA
cdr3_aa: CAWSWDTETQYF
cdr3_nt: TGTGCCTGGAGCTGGGACACAGAGACCCAGTACTTC

v_call: TRBV7-8
clone_size: many
j_call: TRBJ2-5
d_call: TRBD1
cdr3_aa: CASSYRDRGQETQYF
cdr3_nt: TGTGCCAGCAGCTACCGGGACAGGGGACAAGAGACCCAGTACTTC